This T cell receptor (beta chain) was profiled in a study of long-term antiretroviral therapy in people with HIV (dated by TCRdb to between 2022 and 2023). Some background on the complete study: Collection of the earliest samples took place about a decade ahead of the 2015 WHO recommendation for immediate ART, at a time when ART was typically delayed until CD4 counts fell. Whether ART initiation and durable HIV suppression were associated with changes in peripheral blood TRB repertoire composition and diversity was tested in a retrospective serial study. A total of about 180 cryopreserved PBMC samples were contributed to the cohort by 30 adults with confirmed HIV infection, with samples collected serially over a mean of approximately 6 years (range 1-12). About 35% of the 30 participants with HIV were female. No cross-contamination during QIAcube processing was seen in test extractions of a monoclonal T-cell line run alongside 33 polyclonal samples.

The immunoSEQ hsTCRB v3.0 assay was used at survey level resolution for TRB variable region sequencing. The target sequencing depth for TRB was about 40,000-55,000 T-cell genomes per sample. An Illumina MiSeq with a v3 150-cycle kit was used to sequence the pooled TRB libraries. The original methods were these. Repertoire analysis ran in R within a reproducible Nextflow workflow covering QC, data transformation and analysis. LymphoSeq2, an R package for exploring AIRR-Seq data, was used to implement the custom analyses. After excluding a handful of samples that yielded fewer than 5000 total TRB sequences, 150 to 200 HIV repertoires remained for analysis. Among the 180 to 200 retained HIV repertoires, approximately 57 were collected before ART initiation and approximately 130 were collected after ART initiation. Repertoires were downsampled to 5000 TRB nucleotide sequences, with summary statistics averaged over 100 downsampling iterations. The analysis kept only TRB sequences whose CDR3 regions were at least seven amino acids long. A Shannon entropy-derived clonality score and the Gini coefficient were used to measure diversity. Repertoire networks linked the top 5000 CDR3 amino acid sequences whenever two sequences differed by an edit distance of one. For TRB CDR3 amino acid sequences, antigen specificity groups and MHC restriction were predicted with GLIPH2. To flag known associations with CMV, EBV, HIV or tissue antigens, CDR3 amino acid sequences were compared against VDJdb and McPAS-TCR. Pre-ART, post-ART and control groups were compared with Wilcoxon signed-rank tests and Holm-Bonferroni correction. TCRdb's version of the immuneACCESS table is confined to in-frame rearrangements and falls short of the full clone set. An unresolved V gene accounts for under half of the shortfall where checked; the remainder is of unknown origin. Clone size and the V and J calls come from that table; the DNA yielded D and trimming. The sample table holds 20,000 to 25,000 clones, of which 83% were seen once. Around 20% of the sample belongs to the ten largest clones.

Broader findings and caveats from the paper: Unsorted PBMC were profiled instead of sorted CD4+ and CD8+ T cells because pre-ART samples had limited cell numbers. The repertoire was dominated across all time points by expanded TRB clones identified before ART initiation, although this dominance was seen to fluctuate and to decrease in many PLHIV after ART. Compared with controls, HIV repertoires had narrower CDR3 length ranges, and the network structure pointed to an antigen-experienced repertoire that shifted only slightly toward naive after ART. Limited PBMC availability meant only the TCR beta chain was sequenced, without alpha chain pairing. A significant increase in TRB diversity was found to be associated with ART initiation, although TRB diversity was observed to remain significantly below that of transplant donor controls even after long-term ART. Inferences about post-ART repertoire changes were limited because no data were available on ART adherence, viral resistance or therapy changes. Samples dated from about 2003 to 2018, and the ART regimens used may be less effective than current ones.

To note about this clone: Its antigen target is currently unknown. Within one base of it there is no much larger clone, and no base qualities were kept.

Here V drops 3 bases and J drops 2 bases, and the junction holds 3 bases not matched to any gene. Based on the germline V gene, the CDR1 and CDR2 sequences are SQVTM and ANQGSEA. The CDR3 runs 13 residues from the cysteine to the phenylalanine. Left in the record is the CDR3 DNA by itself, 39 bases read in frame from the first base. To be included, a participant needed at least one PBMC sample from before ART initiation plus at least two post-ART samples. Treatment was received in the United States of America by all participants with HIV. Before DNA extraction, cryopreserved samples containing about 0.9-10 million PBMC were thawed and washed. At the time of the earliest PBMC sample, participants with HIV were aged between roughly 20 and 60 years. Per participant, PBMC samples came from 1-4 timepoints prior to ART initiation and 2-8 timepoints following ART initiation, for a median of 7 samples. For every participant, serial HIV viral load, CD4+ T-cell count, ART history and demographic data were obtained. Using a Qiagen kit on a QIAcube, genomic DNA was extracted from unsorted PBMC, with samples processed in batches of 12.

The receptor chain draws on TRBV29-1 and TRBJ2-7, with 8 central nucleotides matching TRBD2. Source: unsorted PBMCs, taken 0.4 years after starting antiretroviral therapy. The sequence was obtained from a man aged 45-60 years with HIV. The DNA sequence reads TGCAGCGTTGAGGGACTAGAGCCCTACGAGCAGTACTTC. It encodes CSVEGLEPYEQYF.